The source of this T cell receptor (beta chain) is a study of T cell repertoires in cytomegalovirus infection. Study-wide background: HLA-C-restricted CMV epitopes, recently identified, and well-studied HLA-B-restricted ones were used by the study. Signatures in public TCR beta sequences pointed to both CMV infection and matching HLA type. Study-level findings and limits: CMV-specific TCR beta clonotypes restricted by HLA-C were the ones dominating the ex vivo response. Carriers of CMV plus the relevant HLA were identified by cumulative public TCR beta family frequency.

TCRdb passed the reads through MiXCR, listing each CDR3 protein once. The repertoire has around 47,000 distinct CDR3 sequences, around a fifth of them found once; the top ten carry about four fifths. Germline V gene sequence: CDR1 LGHNA, CDR2 YSLEER. V trimming: 2 bases; J trimming: 5 bases; junction bases outside the gene matches: 5. The CDR3 is 16 amino acids. To note about this clonotype: Its antigen is as yet unknown.

The clonotype was recovered from a human donor in good health (CMV status not recorded). Some clones in this sample may be carry-over from other donors' samples. The material sequenced was CD8+ T cells from cultured PBMCs, taken from culture after CMV antigen stimulation. V and J are TRBV4-3 and TRBJ2-5; 13 positions agree with TRBD2. CDR3 loop: CASSQRLAGGDETQYF. DNA for the CDR3: TGCGCCAGCAGCCAACGACTAGCGGGGGGCGATGAGACCCAGTACTTC.